This entry describes one T cell receptor (beta chain). This clone was seen repeatedly, ten times or more. Its antigen specificity is not known. Base quality data are lacking; no much larger clone is found one base away. CD8 naive samples were CD45RO-negative cells positively selected for CCR7, giving a CD45RA+CCR7+ population that excluded TemRA cells. Donors were healthy HIV-negative adults with no recently reported acute infections or vaccinations. Every donor was a Caucasian adult living in Nashville, Tennessee, USA. After blood collection by leukapheresis, PBMCs were isolated using Ficoll-Histopaque density gradient centrifugation and then cryopreserved in the vapor phase of liquid nitrogen. Analytical flow cytometry was used to check the purity and quantity of every magnetically sorted T cell population. Each sorted fraction had its genomic DNA isolated and then quantified by UV absorbance on a Nanodrop 2000c.

The sample belongs to a study of shared clonotypes between healthy human individuals (TCRdb year 2020). Notes on the research overall: Three men and two women, aged 18 to 49 years, made up the cohort. For each donor, CD4 naive and CD4 memory were each given three plates, CD8 naive was given two plates, and CD8 memory was given one plate. The study deeply sequenced blood TCR repertoires of about 5 healthy adults to estimate repertoire size and the extent of clonotype sharing between individuals. Libraries were prepared and TCR repertoires were sequenced by different laboratories using diverse techniques, in order to increase sequencing depth and limit assay-specific biases. Between about 0.85 and 9.5 billion PBMCs per donor were obtained by leukapheresis.

TCR CDR3 regions were amplified from genomic DNA by multiplex PCR using the deep immunoSEQ assay. Extracted genomic DNA from each cell subset was distributed evenly across all wells of several immunoSEQ 96-well plates, and each plate was treated as a replicate. For sorted subsets, approximately 210 ng genomic DNA, equal to 25,000 to 35,000 T cell genomes, was loaded into each replicate PCR. Purified libraries were quantified with a Qubit 3.0 fluorometer, sized on a Bioanalyzer 2100, and re-quantified with the KAPA Library Quantification kit. A separate single-read 150-cycle Illumina NextSeq 550 flow cell was used to sequence each immunoSEQ 96-well plate. For the original study's pipeline: The immunoSEQ output contained only junctional sequences without quality scores, so filtering could not match that applied to full-length reads. To assign V/J genes and CDR3, sequences were annotated using PyIR, a Python wrapper for IgBLAST v1.9, with IMGT germline references. Reads with weak V/J assignments (E-value above 1e-6), missing CDR3, stop codons, out-of-frame junctions, or ambiguous translated residues were removed. V3J clonotypes were defined by identical inferred V gene, J gene, and CDR3 amino acid sequence. To compute the percentage overlap between repertoires, the number of shared unique clonotypes was divided by the size of the smaller repertoire. Richness of each repertoire was evaluated using RTK rarefaction, the Chao1 estimator, and Recon v2.1 estimates of unobserved clonotypes. Generation probabilities for all TCRbeta clonotypes obtained by the gDNA method from a few donors were computed using OLGA. Not all clones reach the TCRdb copy of this immuneACCESS table, which keeps in-frame sequences only. Checked studies attribute under half of the gap to unresolved V genes and leave the rest unexplained. The V and J calls and clone size are taken from that table; D and trimming were inferred from the DNA. Within this sample are under 1 million clones, with nearly 95% of them counted one time only. About 24% of the sample is held by the ten biggest clonotypes.

V is cut back by 1 base and J by 0 bases, with 9 bases in the junction unmatched. The CDR3 numbers 18 residues from cysteine through phenylalanine. Only the CDR3 DNA stays, 54 bases, in frame from base 1. Via the germline V gene, CDR1 is LGHNA and CDR2 YSLEER. What the study reported, not specific to this receptor: Based on pairwise subsampling, the degree of clonotype sharing among donors was expected to be affected by sequencing depth. Compared with non-shared clonotypes, the clonotypes found in all four sorted-subset donors had higher generation probabilities. Because the study included a small number of donors, the genetic and exposure-history diversity represented was limited. Sampling was restricted to blood, and TCR repertoires in tissues likely differ from the TCR repertoires found in blood. Incomplete sequencing was indicated by rarefaction of sorted-subset datasets, despite the large sequencing depth. Larger estimated clonotype richness was generally found for naive subsets than for memory subsets. Across a handful of donors, around 5.4% of naive CD4, roughly 3.5% of naive CD8, approximately 2.5% of memory CD4, and approximately 0.4% of memory CD8 clonotypes were shared.

The sequence is built from TRBV4-3 and TRBJ1-3, and TRBD1 aligns with 7 junction nucleotides. Sequenced: naive CD8+ T cells sorted from blood. The cell subset or site label, read with the paper, signifies: CD45RA+CCR7+. This TCR was recovered from a man aged 25-45 years in good health. CDR3 loop: CASSQGRGQVHSGNTIYF. The nucleotide sequence reads TGCGCCAGCAGCCAAGGGAGAGGACAGGTTCACTCTGGAAACACCATATATTTT.